What follows are 30 T cell receptor beta chains derived from one specimen sequenced in a study of T cells after yellow fever vaccination. TCRdb itself ran the 5' RACE reads through MiXCR, one entry per CDR3 protein. This sample has about 630,000 distinct CDR3 sequences, with roughly an eighth found just once. This sample comprised PBMCs, obtained on the day of the yellow fever booster vaccination. The receptors come from a man under 40 who received the YFV17D yellow fever vaccine.

This clonotype was seen more than once but under ten times. The chain uses TRBV9 and TRBJ2-1; possibly TRBD1 for D (5 bases). The CDR3 covers 15 residues. Per germline, CDR1 SGDLS and CDR2 YYNGEE. Trimming cost V 0 bases and J 4 bases, with 11 bases left between them. The CDR3 loop reads CASSVAGPLYNEQFF. The CDR3 DNA reads TGTGCCAGCAGCGTAGCAGGGCCCCTATACAATGAGCAGTTCTTC.

This clonotype was recorded a few times. V gene TRBV10-3 combines with J gene TRBJ2-5; D gene ambiguous. The germline V gene has CDR1 ENHRY and CDR2 SYGVKD. Trimming cost V 0 bases and J 5 bases, with 10 bases left between them. The CDR3 sequence is 14 residues long. CDR3 loop: CAISESTNGETQYF. As DNA, the CDR3 is TGTGCCATCAGTGAGTCGACAAACGGGGAGACCCAGTACTTC.

This chain uses TRBV30 with TRBJ2-1, with 8 nucleotides matching TRBD1. Germline trimming cut 0 bases from V and 8 bases from J; bases unmatched to any gene: 9. Germline CDR1 GTSNPN, CDR2 SVGIG (reference sequence). There are 15 residues in the CDR3. This CDR3 is CAWSVGQGAIYEQFF. The CDR3 coding sequence is TGTGCCTGGAGTGTGGGGCAGGGGGCGATATATGAGCAGTTCTTC.

This clonotype was recorded at least ten times. J is TRBJ2-1 and V is TRBV7-6, with no clear D. CDR3 size: 11 residues. Germline-derived CDR1 and CDR2 are SGHVS and FNYEAQ. V lost 6 bases and J lost 8, with 8 bases in between. DNA for the CDR3: TGTGCCAGCAGTCTCAAGGATGAGCAGTTCTTC. It is translated as CASSLKDEQFF.

The V and J genes are TRBV27 and TRBJ2-7; 7 bases line up with TRBD1. The CDR3 contains 17 residues. Germline CDR1 and CDR2: MNHEY and SMNVEV (reference sequence). V was pared by 7 bases and J by 2 bases, with 17 bases of the junction left unmatched. The CDR3 reads CASITERDRDSPYEQYF. In DNA, the CDR3 is TGTGCCAGCATCACAGAAAGGGATAGGGACAGTCCCTACGAGCAGTACTTC.

This clonotype was detected ten times or more. The chain is built from TRBV11-2 and TRBJ2-1; D might be TRBD1 (5 bases). The CDR3 runs to 15 residues. V lost 3 bases and J lost 5, with 14 bases in between. Germline V gene data show CDR1 as SGHAT and CDR2 as FQNNGV. The CDR3 spells CASSLDAKGHNEQFF. CDR3 bases: TGTGCCAGCAGCTTGGACGCGAAGGGGCACAATGAGCAGTTCTTC.

In its sample, this clonotype was seen a few times. The chain is built from TRBV20-1 and TRBJ1-1; possible D gene TRBD1, 5 bases. Germline V lookup: CDR1 DFQATT, CDR2 SNEGSKA (reference sequence). The V end lost 5 bases, the J end lost 6 bases, and 13 bases lay between the germline ends. CDR3 length: 12 residues. DNA of the CDR3: TGCAGTGCTGGGTCAGGGATCCCTGAAGCTTTCTTT. This encodes CSAGSGIPEAFF.

The CDR3 loop is CASSWGTSGIGETQYF. The CDR3 DNA is TGTGCCAGCAGTTGGGGAACTAGCGGGATAGGCGAGACCCAGTACTTC. The rearrangement joins TRBV12-3 or TRBV12-4 to TRBJ2-5, with TRBD2 identical over 10 bases. The CDR3 has 16 residues. V gave up 4 bases and J gave up 5 bases; unmatched junction bases: 10.

This clonotype was counted a few times. The gene calls are TRBV20-1 and TRBJ1-3; D is possibly TRBD1 (5 bases). CDR1 and CDR2 (germline): DFQATT, SNEGSKA (reference sequence). CDR3 length: 15 amino acids. The V gene lost 5 bases and the J gene lost 1 base, with 15 bases spanning the gap. Written as DNA, the CDR3 is TGCAGTGCTCCCCGGGACGCCGAGTCTGGAAACACCATATATTTT. Amino acids: CSAPRDAESGNTIYF.

J is TRBJ1-1 and V is TRBV12-3 or TRBV12-4; D is unresolved. This CDR3 comprises 15 residues. With 8 bases removed from V and 6 bases from J, the gap between germline ends came to 22 bases. The CDR3 DNA sequence: TGTGCCAGCGGGCGGAGTTTGGGTATCGTTCCTGAAGCTTTCTTT. Translated, it gives CASGRSLGIVPEAFF.

Only a few counts were recorded for this clonotype. V and J are TRBV7-2 and TRBJ2-1; 7 positions agree with TRBD1. J was trimmed by 5 bases and V by 11 bases; bases with no gene match: 15. Germline V gene data show CDR1 as SGHTA and CDR2 as FQGNSA. This CDR3 has 15 amino acids. CDR3 in DNA: TGTGCCTCAGCCCTCAACCGGGACAGAAACAATGAGCAGTTCTTC. Translation gives CASALNRDRNNEQFF. The whole variable domain, remainder taken from reference TRBV7-2 and TRBJ2-1, is GAGVSQSPSNKVTEKGKDVELRCDPISGHTALYWYRQSLGQGLEFLIYFQGNSAPDKSGLPSDRFSAERTGGSVSTLTIQRTQQEDSAVYLCASALNRDRNNEQFFGPGTRLTVL.

This clonotype showed up just a few times. The chain couples TRBV28 to TRBJ2-2, with 11 bases matching TRBD2. CDR1 is MDHEN, CDR2 SYDVKM, per germline. The CDR3 is 16 amino acids. J gave up 5 bases and V 3 bases, and 5 bases lay outside the gene matches. The chain's CDR3 is CASSFLAGGSTGELFF. The CDR3 DNA sequence: TGTGCCAGCAGTTTTCTAGCGGGAGGTAGTACCGGGGAGCTGTTTTTT.

This clonotype was detected only a few times. This chain connects TRBV25-1 to TRBJ2-1; TRBD1 is a possible D gene (7 bases). The CDR3 is 15 amino acids. The germline CDR1 and CDR2 sequences are MGHDK and SYGVNS. CDR3 region: CAGQRPGTGRTEQFF. CDR3 bases: TGTGCGGGACAGCGTCCTGGTACAGGGAGGACGGAGCAGTTCTTC.

This clonotype turned up a few times. The chain employs TRBV3-1 and TRBJ2-3; TRBD1 or TRBD2 may be the D gene (5 bases each). Looked up from germline, CDR1 is LGHDT and CDR2 is YNNKEL (reference sequence). The CDR3 consists of 16 residues. Trimming took off 0 bases at V and 8 bases at J, with 18 bases between the two ends. The CDR3: CASSQEGTVRMGTQYF. CDR3 sequence (DNA): TGTGCCAGCAGCCAAGAGGGGACCGTTAGAATGGGTACGCAGTATTTT.

This clonotype has a handful of counts. The chain carries TRBV7-2 and TRBJ2-4, with D perhaps TRBD2 (6 bases). Germline V gene lookup returns CDR1 SGHTA and CDR2 FQGNSA. Between the trimmed V and J ends, which lost 5 bases and 1 base, there was a span of 15 bases. The CDR3 totals 16 residues. The CDR3 DNA follows: TGTGCCAGCAGCGCCTATAGCGGATTGGCCAAAAACATTCAGTACTTC. It is translated as CASSAYSGLAKNIQYF.

The chain has TRBV5-1 and TRBJ2-5; a weak D match, TRBD1 (6 bases). The CDR3 runs 14 residues. V shed 3 bases and J shed 2 bases, with 11 bases lying between them. The V gene's germline CDR1 is SGHRS and CDR2 YFSETQ. This CDR3 is CASSSPTGQETQYF. In DNA form, the CDR3 reads TGCGCCAGCAGCTCGCCGACAGGACAAGAGACCCAGTACTTC.

In its sample, this clonotype was seen a few times. The chain joins TRBV21-1 to TRBJ2-1; TRBD2 reflects the table's D call only, with no check against the DNA. TRBV21-1 is flagged as a pseudogene. This CDR3 is built from 17 residues. CDR3 residues: CASSKLFWGGSYNEQFF. CDR3 bases: TGTGCCAGCAGCAAGTTATTTTGGGGAGGCAGCTACAATGAGCAGTTCTTC.

The chain combines TRBV20-1 with TRBJ1-2; 7 positions agree with TRBD1. The CDR3 has 14 amino acids. Germline V gives CDR1 DFQATT, CDR2 SNEGSKA (reference sequence). The trim removed 5 bases at V and 3 bases at J, leaving 9 bases unmatched. CDR3 loop: CSAGRAGGYYGYTF. As DNA, the CDR3 is TGCAGTGCTGGGCGGGCAGGGGGTTACTATGGCTACACCTTC.

This clonotype was observed a few times. The rearrangement uses TRBV19 and TRBJ2-1, with TRBD1 as a possible D gene (6 bases). Germline CDR1 and CDR2: LNHDA and SQIVND (reference sequence). CDR3 length: 13 residues. V was pared by 2 bases and J by 7 bases, with 9 bases between. CDR3 in amino acids: CASSIPDRNEQFF. CDR3 sequence (DNA): TGTGCCAGTAGTATACCCGACAGGAATGAGCAGTTCTTC.

This clonotype was recorded a few times. The chain carries TRBV29-1 and TRBJ2-7, with TRBD2 identical over 15 bases. The CDR3 is 15 residues long. CDR1 is SQVTM and CDR2 is ANQGSEA in the germline V gene. The trim removed 3 bases at V and 2 bases at J, leaving 2 bases unmatched. CDR3 sequence (DNA): TGCAGCGTTGACGGACTAGCGGGAGGGCCCTACGAGCAGTACTTC. This gives the protein CSVDGLAGGPYEQYF.

The genes are TRBV7-9 and TRBJ2-3; the match to TRBD2 covers 7 bases. The CDR3 consists of 15 residues. Germline V CDR1 and CDR2: SEHNR, FQNEAQ (reference sequence). Trimming at V came to 1 base and at J to 4 bases, leaving 5 bases not matched to a gene. The DNA of the CDR3 is TGTGCCAGCAGCTTAGTGACGGCGGGAGCAGATACGCAGTATTTT. Its protein is CASSLVTAGADTQYF.

This clonotype has at least ten counts. The V gene is TRBV5-5, the J gene TRBJ2-4; perhaps TRBD1 as D (6 bases). Trimming removed 7 bases from V and 1 base from J, with 15 bases in between. The CDR3 totals 15 residues. The germline V gene has CDR1 SGHKS and CDR2 YYEKEE (reference sequence). CDR3 bases: TGTGCCAGCGACCAAGGGGGAAGTGCCAAAAACATTCAGTACTTC. Encoded protein: CASDQGGSAKNIQYF.

V and J are TRBV6-2 or TRBV6-3 and TRBJ2-1, with a weak D call TRBD2 (7 bases). Per the germline V gene, CDR1 is MNHEY and CDR2 is SVGEGT. V was trimmed by 4 bases and J by 5 bases, leaving 12 bases between them. This CDR3 comprises 14 residues. DNA of the CDR3: TGTGCCAGCAGTTGGTGGGAGGGGGACAATGAGCAGTTCTTC. It specifies CASSWWEGDNEQFF.

This clonotype occurred a few times. V is TRBV7-8 and J is TRBJ1-1, with a possible D match to TRBD1 (5 bases). Germline values: CDR1 SGHVS, CDR2 FQNEAQ. V was trimmed by 5 bases and J by 6 bases, leaving 16 bases between them. CDR3 length: 14 residues. The CDR3 protein is CASSRDGARPEAFF. The CDR3 nucleotides are TGTGCCAGCAGCCGTGACGGGGCGAGGCCTGAAGCTTTCTTT.

This clonotype was picked up many times. The CDR3 loop is CASSLTRAGKNIQYF. In DNA form, the CDR3 reads TGTGCCAGCAGCTTAACTAGGGCGGGCAAAAACATTCAGTACTTC. The chain is built from TRBV7-3 and TRBJ2-4; maybe TRBD2 (5 bases). V lost 0 bases to trimming and J lost 3 bases, with 9 bases between them. The CDR3 covers 15 residues. Per germline, CDR1 SGHTA and CDR2 FQGTGA.

This clonotype has a handful of counts. The chain recombines TRBV10-3 with TRBJ2-7, with D unresolved. V lost 7 bases, J lost 1 base, and 20 bases lay in between. This CDR3 is built from 16 residues. Per germline, CDR1 ENHRY and CDR2 SYGVKD. CDR3 sequence reads: CAITISGDKKSYEQYF. For the CDR3, the DNA is TGTGCCATCACCATATCCGGCGACAAAAAATCCTACGAGCAGTACTTC.

The gene calls are TRBV5-1 and TRBJ1-1; D perhaps matches TRBD1 (6 bases). In germline, CDR1 is SGHRS, CDR2 YFSETQ. The CDR3 consists of 16 residues. Trimming shortened V by 6 bases and J by 1 base, and 19 bases separated the two germline ends. The CDR3 sequence is CASNFAGAGSNTEAFF. The CDR3 DNA follows: TGCGCCAGCAACTTTGCAGGGGCAGGATCGAACACTGAAGCTTTCTTT.

The CDR3 sequence: CASSTVAGPSNTGELFF. CDR3 nucleotides: TGTGCCAGCAGCACAGTAGCGGGTCCTTCCAACACCGGGGAGCTGTTTTTT. This rearrangement joins TRBV7-2 to TRBJ2-2, with TRBD2 identical over 7 bases. The V segment lost 5 bases and the J segment 2 bases; nucleotides outside the gene matches: 11. CDR3 length equals 17 residues. Germline CDR1 and CDR2: SGHTA and FQGNSA.

In this sample, this clonotype turned up many times. This sequence joins TRBV4-1 and TRBJ2-7, with a weak D call TRBD2 (6 bases). CDR3 length: 15 amino acids. V lost 4 bases and J 3 bases, leaving 16 bases between the germline ends. Germline V gene sequence: CDR1 MGHRA, CDR2 YSYEKL. CDR3 in DNA: TGCGCCAGCAGCCGAACCGGGACGGGGGACTACGAGCAGTACTTC. As protein: CASSRTGTGDYEQYF.

This clonotype was counted a few times. The V call is TRBV4-1, the J call TRBJ2-1; D possibly matches TRBD1 or TRBD2 (5 bases each). Germline-derived CDR1 and CDR2 are MGHRA and YSYEKL. The CDR3 consists of 15 residues. V was pared by 4 bases and J by 5 bases, with 15 bases between. The CDR3 DNA reads as TGCGCCAGCAGCCGGGACGTGACTACGAACAATGAGCAGTTCTTC. Translating gives CASSRDVTTNNEQFF.